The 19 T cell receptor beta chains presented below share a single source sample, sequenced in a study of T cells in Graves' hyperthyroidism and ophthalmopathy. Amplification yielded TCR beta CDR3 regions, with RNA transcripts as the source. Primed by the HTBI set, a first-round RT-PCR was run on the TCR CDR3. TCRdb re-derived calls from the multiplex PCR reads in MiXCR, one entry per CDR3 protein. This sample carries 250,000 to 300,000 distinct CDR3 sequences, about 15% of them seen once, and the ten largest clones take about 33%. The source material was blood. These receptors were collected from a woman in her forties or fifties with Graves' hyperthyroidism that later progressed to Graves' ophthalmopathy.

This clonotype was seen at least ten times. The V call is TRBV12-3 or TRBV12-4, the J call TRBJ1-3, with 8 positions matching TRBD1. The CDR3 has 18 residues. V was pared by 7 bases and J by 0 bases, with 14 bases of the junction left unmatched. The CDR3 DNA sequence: TGTGCCAGCACCGGGACAGGCGTACTTTCTAGCTCTGGAAACACCATATATTTT. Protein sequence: CASTGTGVLSSSGNTIYF.

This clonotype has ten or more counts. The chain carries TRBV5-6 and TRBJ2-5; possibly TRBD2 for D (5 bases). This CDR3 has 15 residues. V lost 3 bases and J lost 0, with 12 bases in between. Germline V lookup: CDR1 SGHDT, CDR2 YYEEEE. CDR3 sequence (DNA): TGTGCCAGCAGCTCCGGACTGCTGTACCAAGAGACCCAGTACTTC. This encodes CASSSGLLYQETQYF. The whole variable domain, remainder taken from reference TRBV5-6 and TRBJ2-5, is DAGVTQSPTHLIKTRGQQVTLRCSPKSGHDTVSWYQQALGQGPQFIFQYYEEEERQRGNFPDRFSGHQFPNYSSELNVNALLLGDSALYLCASSSGLLYQETQYFGPGTRLLVL.

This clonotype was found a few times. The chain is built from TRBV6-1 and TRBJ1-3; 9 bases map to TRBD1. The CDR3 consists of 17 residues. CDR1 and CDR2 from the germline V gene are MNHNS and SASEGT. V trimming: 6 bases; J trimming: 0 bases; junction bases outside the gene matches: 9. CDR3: CASSSQGTGSSGNTIYF. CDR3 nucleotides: TGTGCCAGCAGCAGCCAGGGGACAGGGTCCTCTGGAAACACCATATATTTT.

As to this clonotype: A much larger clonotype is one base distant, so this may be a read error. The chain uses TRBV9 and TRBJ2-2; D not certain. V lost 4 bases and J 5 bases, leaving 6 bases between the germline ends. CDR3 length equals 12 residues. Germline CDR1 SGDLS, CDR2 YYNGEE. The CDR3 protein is CASSPETGELFF. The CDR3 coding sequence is TGTGCCAGCAGCCCGGAGACCGGGGAGCTGTTTTTT.

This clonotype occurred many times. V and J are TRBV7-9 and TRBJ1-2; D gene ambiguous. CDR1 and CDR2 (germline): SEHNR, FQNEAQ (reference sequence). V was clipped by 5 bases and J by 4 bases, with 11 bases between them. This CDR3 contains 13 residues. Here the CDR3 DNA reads TGTGCCAGCAGCGAATACCGGGGCTATGGCTACACCTTC. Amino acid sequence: CASSEYRGYGYTF.

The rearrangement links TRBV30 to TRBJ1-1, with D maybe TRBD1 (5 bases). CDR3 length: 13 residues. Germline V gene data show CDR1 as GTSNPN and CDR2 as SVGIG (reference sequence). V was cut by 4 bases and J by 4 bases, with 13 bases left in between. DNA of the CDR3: TGTGCCTGGAATTTAGGGACCGCCACTGAAGCTTTCTTT. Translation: CAWNLGTATEAFF.

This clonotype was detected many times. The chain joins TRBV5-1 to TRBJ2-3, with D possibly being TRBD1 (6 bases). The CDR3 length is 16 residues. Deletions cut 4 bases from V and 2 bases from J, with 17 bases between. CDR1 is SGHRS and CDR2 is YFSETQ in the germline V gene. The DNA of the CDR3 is TGCGCCAGCAGCCGGACAGATTTGTCTTTCACAGATACGCAGTATTTT. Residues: CASSRTDLSFTDTQYF.

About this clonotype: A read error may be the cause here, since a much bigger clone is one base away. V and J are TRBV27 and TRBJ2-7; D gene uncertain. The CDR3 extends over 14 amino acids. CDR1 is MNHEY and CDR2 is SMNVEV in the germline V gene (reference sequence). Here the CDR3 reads CASGLSYPSYEQYF. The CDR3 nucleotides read TGTGCCAGCGGTTTAAGTTACCCATCCTACGAGCAGTACTTC.

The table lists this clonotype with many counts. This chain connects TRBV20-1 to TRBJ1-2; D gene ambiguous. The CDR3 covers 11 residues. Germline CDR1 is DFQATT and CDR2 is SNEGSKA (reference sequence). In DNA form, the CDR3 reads TGCGCGCCGCGTACCCGTGAAGGCTACACCTTC. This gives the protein CAPRTREGYTF.

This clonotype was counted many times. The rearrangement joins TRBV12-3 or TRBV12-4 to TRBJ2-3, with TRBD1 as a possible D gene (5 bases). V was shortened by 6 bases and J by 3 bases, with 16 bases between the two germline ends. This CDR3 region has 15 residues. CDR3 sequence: CASSFQGQGTDTQYF. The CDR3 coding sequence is TGTGCCAGCAGCTTCCAAGGGCAGGGAACAGATACGCAGTATTTT.

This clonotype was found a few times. The CDR3 loop reads CASSSPGPYEQYF. The CDR3 coding sequence is TGTGCCAGTAGTTCCCCCGGCCCCTACGAGCAGTACTTC. This chain connects TRBV19 to TRBJ2-7; the D is unclear. Trimming pared 5 bases from V and 2 bases from J, leaving 10 bases between. CDR3 length: 13 residues. Germline CDR1 and CDR2: LNHDA and SQIVND (reference sequence).

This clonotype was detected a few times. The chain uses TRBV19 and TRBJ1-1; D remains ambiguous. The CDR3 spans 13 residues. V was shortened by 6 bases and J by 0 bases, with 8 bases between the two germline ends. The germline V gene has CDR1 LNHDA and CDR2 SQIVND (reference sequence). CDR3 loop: CASSWYLNTEAFF. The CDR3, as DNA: TGTGCCAGTAGCTGGTACCTGAACACTGAAGCTTTCTTT.

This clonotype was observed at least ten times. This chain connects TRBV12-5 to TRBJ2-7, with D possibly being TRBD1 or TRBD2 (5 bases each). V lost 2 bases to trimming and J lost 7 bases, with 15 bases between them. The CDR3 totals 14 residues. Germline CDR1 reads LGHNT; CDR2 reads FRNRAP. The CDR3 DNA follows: TGTGCTAGTGGTTTGCAACAGGCGCGAGGGGAGCAGTACTTC. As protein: CASGLQQARGEQYF.

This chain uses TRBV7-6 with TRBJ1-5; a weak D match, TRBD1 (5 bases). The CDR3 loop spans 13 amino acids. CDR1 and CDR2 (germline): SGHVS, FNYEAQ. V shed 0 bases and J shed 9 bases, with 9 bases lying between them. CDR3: CASSLAGVRPQHF. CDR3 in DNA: TGTGCCAGCAGCTTAGCGGGGGTTCGGCCCCAGCATTTT.

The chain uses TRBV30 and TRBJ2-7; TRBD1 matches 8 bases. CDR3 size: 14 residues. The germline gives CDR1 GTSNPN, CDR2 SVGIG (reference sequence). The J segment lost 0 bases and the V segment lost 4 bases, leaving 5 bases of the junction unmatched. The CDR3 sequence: CAWTKGQASYEQYF. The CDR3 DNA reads TGTGCCTGGACAAAGGGACAGGCCTCCTACGAGCAGTACTTC.

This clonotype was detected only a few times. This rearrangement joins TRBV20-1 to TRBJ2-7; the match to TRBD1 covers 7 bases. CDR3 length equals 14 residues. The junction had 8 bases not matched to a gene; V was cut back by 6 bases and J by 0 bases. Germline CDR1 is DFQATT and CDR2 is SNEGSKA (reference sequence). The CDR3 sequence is CSAYSDRPSYEQYF. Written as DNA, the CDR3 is TGCAGTGCCTACTCGGACAGGCCCTCCTACGAGCAGTACTTC.

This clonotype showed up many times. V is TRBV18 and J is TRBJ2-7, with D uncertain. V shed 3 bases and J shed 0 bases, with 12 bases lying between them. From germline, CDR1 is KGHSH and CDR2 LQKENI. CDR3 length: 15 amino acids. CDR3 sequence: CASSPASQISYEQYF. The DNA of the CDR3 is TGTGCCAGCTCACCCGCCAGTCAGATCTCCTACGAGCAGTACTTC.

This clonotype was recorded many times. This CDR3 is CASSYSTSGNYEQYF. The CDR3 nucleotides read TGTGCCAGCAGTTACTCGACTAGCGGGAACTACGAGCAGTACTTC. The genes are TRBV6-6 and TRBJ2-7; 11 bases line up with TRBD2. CDR1 and CDR2 from the germline V gene are MNHNY and SVGAGI (reference sequence). J gave up 3 bases and V 0 bases, and 1 base lay outside the gene matches. The CDR3 totals 15 residues.

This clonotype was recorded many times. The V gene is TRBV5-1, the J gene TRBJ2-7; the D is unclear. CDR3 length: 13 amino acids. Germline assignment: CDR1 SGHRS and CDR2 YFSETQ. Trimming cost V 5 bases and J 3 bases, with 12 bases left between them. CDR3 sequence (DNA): TGCGCCAGCAGGAGGTCTAACCTCTACGAGCAGTACTTC. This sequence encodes CASRRSNLYEQYF.